One T cell receptor (beta chain) is described in this entry. Antigen: not known. This record comes from a study of CD8 T cells in Susac syndrome. Findings of the study overall: Clonal expansion was absent from the CD4+ T cell repertoires in Susac syndrome.

Sequencing of TCR beta drew on CD8+ and CD4+ T cells from blood. Recently defined diagnostic criteria classed the Susac syndrome patients as definite or probable. RNA in amounts of roughly 0.45 to 1 ug was reverse transcribed with random hexamers. By means of immunoSEQ multiplex PCR, TCR beta CDR3 spanning 54 Vbeta and 13 Jbeta underwent amplification. MiXCR, applied by TCRdb to the immunoSEQ multiplex PCR reads, yields one record per CDR3 protein. The sample yields 170,000 or so distinct CDR3 sequences, around 94% seen once. Germline values: CDR1 SQVTM, CDR2 ANQGSEA. The V end was cut by 0 bases, the J end by 6 bases, with 8 bases between. This CDR3 comprises 12 residues.

This chain links TRBV29-1 with TRBJ1-1; D might be TRBD1 (6 bases). Specimen: CD4+ T cells from PBMCs. The sequence was obtained from a human donor with Susac syndrome. The CDR3 DNA reads as TGCAGCGTTGAAGATCACAGGGCTGAAGCTTTCTTT. It specifies CSVEDHRAEAFF.